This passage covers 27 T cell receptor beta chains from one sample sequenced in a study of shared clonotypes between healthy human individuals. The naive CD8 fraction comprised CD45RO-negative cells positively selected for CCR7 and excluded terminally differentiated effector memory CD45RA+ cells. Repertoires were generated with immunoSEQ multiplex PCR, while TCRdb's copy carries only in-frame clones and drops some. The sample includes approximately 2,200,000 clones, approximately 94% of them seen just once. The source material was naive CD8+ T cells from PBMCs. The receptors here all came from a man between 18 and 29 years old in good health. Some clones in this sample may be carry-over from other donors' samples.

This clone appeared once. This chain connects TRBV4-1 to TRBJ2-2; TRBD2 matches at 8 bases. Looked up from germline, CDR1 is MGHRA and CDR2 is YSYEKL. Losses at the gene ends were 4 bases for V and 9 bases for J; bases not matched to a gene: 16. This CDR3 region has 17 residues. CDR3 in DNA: TGCGCCAGCAGCCCCGGTGACCCGGGGGGGGGTAGGAGGGAGCTGTTTTTT. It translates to CASSPGDPGGGRRELFF.

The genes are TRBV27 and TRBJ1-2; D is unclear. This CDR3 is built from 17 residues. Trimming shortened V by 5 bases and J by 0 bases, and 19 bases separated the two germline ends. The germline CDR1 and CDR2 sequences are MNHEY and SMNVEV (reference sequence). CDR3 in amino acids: CASSVDATAAANYGYTF. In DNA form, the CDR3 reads TGTGCCAGCAGTGTCGATGCCACGGCCGCAGCTAACTATGGCTACACCTTC.

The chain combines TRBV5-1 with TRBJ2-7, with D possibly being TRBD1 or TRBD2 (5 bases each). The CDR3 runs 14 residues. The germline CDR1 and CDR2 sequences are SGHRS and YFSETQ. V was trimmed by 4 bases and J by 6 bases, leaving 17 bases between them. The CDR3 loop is CASSLPRRDGEQYF. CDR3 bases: TGCGCCAGCAGCCTGCCTAGAAGGGACGGCGAGCAGTACTTC. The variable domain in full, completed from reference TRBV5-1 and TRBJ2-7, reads KAGVTQTPRYLIKTRGQQVTLSCSPISGHRSVSWYQQTPGQGLQFLFEYFSETQRNKGNFPGRFSGRQFSNSRSEMNVSTLELGDSALYLCASSLPRRDGEQYFGPGTRLTVT.

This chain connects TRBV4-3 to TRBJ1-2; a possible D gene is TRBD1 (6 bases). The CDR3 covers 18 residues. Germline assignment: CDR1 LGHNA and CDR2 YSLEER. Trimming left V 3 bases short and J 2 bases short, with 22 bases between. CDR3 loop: CASSHILGGRDFNYGYTF. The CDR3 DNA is TGCGCCAGCAGCCATATCCTGGGGGGCAGGGACTTCAACTATGGCTACACCTTC.

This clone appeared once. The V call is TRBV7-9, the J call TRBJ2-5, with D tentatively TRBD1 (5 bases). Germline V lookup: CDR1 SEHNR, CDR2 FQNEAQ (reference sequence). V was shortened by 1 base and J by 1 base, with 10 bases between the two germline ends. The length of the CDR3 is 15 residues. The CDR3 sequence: CASSLVPDSQETQYF. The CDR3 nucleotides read TGTGCCAGCAGCTTAGTGCCCGACAGCCAAGAGACCCAGTACTTC.

The CDR3 protein is CASSLMTGVFSGTEAFF. The CDR3 coding sequence is TGTGCCAGCAGCTTGATGACAGGGGTCTTCTCGGGCACTGAAGCTTTCTTT. The chain links TRBV7-8 to TRBJ1-1; 8 positions agree with TRBD1. Unmatched junction bases numbered 13, after V lost 3 bases and J lost 4 bases. The CDR3 runs 17 residues. Germline V gene lookup returns CDR1 SGHVS and CDR2 FQNEAQ.

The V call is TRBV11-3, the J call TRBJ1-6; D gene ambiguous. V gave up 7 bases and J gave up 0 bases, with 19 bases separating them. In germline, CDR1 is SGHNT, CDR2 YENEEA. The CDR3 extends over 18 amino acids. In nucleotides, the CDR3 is TGTGCCAGCACCCACGGGGTGTCTGGAAGCTCCTATAATTCACCCCTCCACTTT. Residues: CASTHGVSGSSYNSPLHF.

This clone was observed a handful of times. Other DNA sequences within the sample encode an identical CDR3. DNA of the CDR3: TGTGCCAGCAGCTTTGGGAGCACTGAAGCTTTCTTT. Residues: CASSFGSTEAFF. The chain combines TRBV7-9 with TRBJ1-1; no reliable D call. CDR3 length equals 12 residues. CDR1 is SEHNR, CDR2 FQNEAQ, per germline (reference sequence). The V end lost 3 bases, the J end lost 4 bases, and 6 bases lay between the germline ends.

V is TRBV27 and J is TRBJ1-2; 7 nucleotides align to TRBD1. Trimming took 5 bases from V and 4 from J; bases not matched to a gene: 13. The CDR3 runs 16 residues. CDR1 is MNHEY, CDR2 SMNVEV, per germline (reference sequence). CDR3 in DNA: TGTGCCAGCAGTATAACGTTCCGGGACAGACCCTATGGCTACACCTTC. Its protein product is CASSITFRDRPYGYTF.

In DNA, the CDR3 is TGCGCCAGCAGCCTCTCTCAGGGGGAACAATACGAGCAGTACTTC. Protein: CASSLSQGEQYEQYF. The chain uses TRBV4-3 and TRBJ2-7, with 7 positions matching TRBD1. From germline, CDR1 is LGHNA and CDR2 YSLEER. Trimming at V came to 4 bases and at J to 4 bases, leaving 10 bases not matched to a gene. This CDR3 comprises 15 residues.

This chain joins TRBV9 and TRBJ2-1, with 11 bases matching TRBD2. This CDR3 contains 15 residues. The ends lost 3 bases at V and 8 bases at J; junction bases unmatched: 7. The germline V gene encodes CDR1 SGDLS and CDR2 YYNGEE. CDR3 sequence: CASSGPSGRLYEQFF. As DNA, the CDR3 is TGTGCCAGCAGCGGACCTAGCGGGAGGTTATATGAGCAGTTCTTC. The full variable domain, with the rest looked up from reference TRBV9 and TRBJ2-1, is DSGVTQTPKHLITATGQRVTLRCSPRSGDLSVYWYQQSLDQGLQFLIQYYNGEERAKGNILERFSAQQFPDLHSELNLSSLELGDSALYFCASSGPSGRLYEQFFGPGTRLTVL.

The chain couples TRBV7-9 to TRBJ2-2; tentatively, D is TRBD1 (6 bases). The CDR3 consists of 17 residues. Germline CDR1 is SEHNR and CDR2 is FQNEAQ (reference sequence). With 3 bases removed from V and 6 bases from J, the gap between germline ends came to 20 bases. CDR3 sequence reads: CASSFRSITGTPGELFF. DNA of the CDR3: TGTGCCAGCAGCTTTCGGTCCATAACAGGGACCCCCGGGGAGCTGTTTTTT.

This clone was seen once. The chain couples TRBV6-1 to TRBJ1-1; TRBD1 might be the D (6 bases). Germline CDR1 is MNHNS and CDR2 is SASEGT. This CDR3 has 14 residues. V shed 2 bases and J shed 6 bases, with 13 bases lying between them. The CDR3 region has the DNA TGTGCCAGCAGTGAATGGGGGCTCCTGGCTGAAGCTTTCTTT. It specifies CASSEWGLLAEAFF.

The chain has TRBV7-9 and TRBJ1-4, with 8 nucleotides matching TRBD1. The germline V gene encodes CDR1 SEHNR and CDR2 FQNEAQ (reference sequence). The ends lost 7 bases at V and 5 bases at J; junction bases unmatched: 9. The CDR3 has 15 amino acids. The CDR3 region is CASTPGQVLNEKLFF. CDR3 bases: TGTGCCAGCACCCCGGGACAGGTCCTGAATGAAAAACTGTTTTTT.

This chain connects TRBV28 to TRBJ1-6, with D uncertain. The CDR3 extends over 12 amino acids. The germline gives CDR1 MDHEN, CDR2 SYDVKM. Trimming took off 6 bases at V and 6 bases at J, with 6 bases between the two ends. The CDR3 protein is CASSRVNSPLHF. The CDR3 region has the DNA TGTGCCAGCAGCCGAGTTAATTCACCCCTCCACTTT.

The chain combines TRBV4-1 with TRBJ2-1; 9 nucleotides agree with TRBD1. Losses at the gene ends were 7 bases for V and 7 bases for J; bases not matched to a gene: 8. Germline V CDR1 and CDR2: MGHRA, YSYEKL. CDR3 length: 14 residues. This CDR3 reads CASTSGTGWNEQFF. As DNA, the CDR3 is TGCGCCAGCACCTCCGGGACAGGGTGGAATGAGCAGTTCTTC.

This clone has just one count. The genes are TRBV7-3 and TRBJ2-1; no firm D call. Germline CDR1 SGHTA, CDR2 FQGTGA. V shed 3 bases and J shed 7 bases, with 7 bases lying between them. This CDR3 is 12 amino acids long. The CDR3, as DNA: TGTGCCAGCAGCTTCCCTGGGAATGAGCAGTTCTTC. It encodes CASSFPGNEQFF.

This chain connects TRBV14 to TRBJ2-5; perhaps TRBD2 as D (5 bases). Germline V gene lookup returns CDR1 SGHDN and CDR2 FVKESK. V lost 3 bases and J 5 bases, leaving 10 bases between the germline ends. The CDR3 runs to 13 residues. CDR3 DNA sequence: TGTGCCAGCAGCCACGGGGATGGGGAGACCCAGTACTTC. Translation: CASSHGDGETQYF.

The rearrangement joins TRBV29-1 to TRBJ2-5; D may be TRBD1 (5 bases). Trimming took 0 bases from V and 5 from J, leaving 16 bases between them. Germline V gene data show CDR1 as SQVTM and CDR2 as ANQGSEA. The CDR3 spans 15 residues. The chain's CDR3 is CSVEDQGERWETQYF. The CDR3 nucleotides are TGCAGCGTTGAAGATCAAGGGGAAAGATGGGAGACCCAGTACTTC.

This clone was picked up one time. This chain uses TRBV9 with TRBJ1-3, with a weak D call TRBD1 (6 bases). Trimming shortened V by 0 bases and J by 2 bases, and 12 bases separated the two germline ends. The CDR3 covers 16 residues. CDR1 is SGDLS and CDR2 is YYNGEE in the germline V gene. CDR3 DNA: TGTGCCAGCAGCGTAGCTTGGACAGAAACTGGAAACACCATATATTTT. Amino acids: CASSVAWTETGNTIYF.

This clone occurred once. DNA for the CDR3: TGTGCCAGCAGGCTGACAGGGGTGCAGCCCCAGCATTTT. It codes for CASRLTGVQPQHF. This chain connects TRBV28 to TRBJ1-5, with 8 bases aligning to TRBD1. The CDR3 covers 13 residues. The germline V gene has CDR1 MDHEN and CDR2 SYDVKM. The V gene end was trimmed by 6 bases and the J gene end by 7 bases; junction bases not matched to a gene: 5.

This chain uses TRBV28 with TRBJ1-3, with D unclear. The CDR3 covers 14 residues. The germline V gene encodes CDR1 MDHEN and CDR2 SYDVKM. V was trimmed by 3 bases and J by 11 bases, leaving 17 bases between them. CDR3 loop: CASSLDRAHLPIYF. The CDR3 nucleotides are TGTGCCAGCAGTTTGGATAGGGCGCACCTTCCCATATATTTT.

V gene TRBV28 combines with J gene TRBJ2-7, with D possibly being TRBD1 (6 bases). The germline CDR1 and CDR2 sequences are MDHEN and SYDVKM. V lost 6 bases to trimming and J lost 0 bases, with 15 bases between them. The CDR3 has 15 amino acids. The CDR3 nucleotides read TGTGCCAGCAGCTTAGGTGAGGGGGTCTCCTACGAGCAGTACTTC. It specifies CASSLGEGVSYEQYF. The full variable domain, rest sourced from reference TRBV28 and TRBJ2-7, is DVKVTQSSRYLVKRTGEKVFLECVQDMDHENMFWYRQDPGLGLRLIYFSYDVKMKEKGDIPEGYSVSREKKERFSLILESASTNQTSMYLCASSLGEGVSYEQYFGPGTRLTVT.

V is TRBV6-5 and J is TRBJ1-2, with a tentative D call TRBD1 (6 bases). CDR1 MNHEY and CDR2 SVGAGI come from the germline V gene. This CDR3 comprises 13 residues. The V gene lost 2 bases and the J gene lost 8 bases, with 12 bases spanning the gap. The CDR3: CASSYVGGSGYTF. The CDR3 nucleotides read TGTGCCAGCAGTTACGTGGGGGGCAGCGGCTACACCTTC.

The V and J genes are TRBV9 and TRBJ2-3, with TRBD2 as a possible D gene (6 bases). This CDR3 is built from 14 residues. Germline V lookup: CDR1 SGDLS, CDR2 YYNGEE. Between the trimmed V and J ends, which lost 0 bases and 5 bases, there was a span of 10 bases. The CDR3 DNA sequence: TGTGCCAGCAGCGTAGGAGATAGCGGAGATACGCAGTATTTT. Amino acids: CASSVGDSGDTQYF.

CDR3 DNA sequence: TGTGCCAGCAGCCCAGTGGTGGGGGGGCGACACGAGCAGTACTTC. Translating gives CASSPVVGGRHEQYF. The J gene is TRBJ2-7, the V gene TRBV7-8, with D maybe TRBD2 (7 bases). V was clipped by 5 bases and J by 5 bases, with 19 bases between them. The germline gives CDR1 SGHVS, CDR2 FQNEAQ. The CDR3 runs to 15 residues.

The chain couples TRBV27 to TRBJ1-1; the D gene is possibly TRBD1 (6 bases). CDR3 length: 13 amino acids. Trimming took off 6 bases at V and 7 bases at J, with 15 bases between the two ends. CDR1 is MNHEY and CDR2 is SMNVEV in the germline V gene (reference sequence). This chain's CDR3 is CASRPFGQNEAFF. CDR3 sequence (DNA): TGTGCCAGCAGACCTTTTGGACAGAATGAAGCTTTCTTT.